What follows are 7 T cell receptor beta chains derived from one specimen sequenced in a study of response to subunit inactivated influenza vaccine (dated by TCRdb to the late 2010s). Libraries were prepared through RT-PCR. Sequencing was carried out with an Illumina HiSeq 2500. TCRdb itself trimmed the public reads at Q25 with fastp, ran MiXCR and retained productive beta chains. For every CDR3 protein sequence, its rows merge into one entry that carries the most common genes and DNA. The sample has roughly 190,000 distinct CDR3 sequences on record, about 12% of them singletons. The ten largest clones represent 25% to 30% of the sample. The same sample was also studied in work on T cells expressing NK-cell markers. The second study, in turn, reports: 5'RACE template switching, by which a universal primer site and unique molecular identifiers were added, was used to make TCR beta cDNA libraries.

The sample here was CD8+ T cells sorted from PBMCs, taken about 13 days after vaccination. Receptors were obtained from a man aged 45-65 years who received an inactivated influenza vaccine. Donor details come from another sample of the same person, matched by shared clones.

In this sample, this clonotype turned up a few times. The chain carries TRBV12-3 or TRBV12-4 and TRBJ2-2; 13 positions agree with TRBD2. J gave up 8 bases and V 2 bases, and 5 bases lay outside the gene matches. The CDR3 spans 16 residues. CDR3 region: CASSLPLAGGHGELFF. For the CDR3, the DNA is TGTGCCAGCAGTTTACCACTAGCGGGGGGGCATGGGGAGCTGTTTTTT.

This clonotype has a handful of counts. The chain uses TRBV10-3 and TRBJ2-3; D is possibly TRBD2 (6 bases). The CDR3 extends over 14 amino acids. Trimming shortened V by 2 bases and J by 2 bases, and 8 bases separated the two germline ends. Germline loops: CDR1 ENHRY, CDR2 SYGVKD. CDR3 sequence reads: CAISEGTDTDTQYF. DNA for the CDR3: TGTGCCATCAGTGAGGGGACTGACACAGATACGCAGTATTTT.

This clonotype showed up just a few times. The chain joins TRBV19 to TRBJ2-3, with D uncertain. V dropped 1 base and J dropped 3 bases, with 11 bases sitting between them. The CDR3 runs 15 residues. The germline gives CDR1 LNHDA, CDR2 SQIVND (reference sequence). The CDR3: CASSIAEVWTDTQYF. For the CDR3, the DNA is TGTGCCAGTAGTATAGCTGAAGTGTGGACAGATACGCAGTATTTT.

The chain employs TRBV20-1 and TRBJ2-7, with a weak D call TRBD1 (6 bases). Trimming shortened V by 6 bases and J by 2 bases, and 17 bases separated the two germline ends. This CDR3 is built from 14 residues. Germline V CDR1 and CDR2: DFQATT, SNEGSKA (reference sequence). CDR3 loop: CSALGAGAAYEQYF. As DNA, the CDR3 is TGCAGTGCCCTGGGCGCAGGGGCGGCCTACGAGCAGTACTTC.

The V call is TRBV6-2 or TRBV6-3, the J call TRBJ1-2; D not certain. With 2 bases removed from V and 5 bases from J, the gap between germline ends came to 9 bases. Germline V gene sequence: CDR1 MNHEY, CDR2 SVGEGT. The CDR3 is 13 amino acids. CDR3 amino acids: CASSYGLDYGYTF. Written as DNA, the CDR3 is TGTGCCAGCAGTTACGGTTTAGATTATGGCTACACCTTC.

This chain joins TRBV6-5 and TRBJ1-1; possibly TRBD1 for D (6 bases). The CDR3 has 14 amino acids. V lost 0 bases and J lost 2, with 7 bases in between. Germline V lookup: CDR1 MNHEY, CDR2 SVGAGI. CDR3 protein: CASSYSGGNTEAFF. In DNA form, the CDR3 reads TGTGCCAGCAGTTACTCAGGGGGAAACACTGAAGCTTTCTTT.

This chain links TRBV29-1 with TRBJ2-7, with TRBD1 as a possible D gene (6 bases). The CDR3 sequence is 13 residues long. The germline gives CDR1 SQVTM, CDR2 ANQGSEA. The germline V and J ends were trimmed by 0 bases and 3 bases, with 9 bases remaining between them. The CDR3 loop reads CSVEDGTNYEQYF. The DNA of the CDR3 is TGCAGCGTTGAAGACGGGACAAACTACGAGCAGTACTTC.